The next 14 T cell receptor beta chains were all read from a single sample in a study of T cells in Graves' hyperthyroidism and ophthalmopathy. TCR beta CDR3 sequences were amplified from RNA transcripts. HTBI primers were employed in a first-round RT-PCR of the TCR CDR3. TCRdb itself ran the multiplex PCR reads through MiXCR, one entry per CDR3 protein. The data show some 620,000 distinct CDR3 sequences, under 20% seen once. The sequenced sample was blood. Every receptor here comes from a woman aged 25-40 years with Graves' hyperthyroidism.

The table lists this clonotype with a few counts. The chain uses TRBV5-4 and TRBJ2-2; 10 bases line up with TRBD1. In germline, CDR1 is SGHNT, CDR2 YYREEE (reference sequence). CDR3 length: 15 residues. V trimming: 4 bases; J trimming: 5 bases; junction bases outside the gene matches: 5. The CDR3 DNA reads TGTGCCAGCAGCCTTGGGACAGGGGTTACCGGGGAGCTGTTTTTT. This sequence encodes CASSLGTGVTGELFF.

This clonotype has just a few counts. CDR3 residues: CASSHRAGVSTYNEQFF. CDR3 sequence (DNA): TGCGCCAGCAGCCACCGAGCGGGAGTGTCAACCTACAATGAGCAGTTCTTC. The chain recombines TRBV5-1 with TRBJ2-1; 8 nucleotides agree with TRBD2. V trimming: 4 bases; J trimming: 2 bases; junction bases outside the gene matches: 11. The CDR3 is made up of 17 amino acids. Germline assignment: CDR1 SGHRS and CDR2 YFSETQ. The full variable domain, in which reference TRBV5-1 and TRBJ2-1 provide the parts outside the CDR3, is KAGVTQTPRYLIKTRGQQVTLSCSPISGHRSVSWYQQTPGQGLQFLFEYFSETQRNKGNFPGRFSGRQFSNSRSEMNVSTLELGDSALYLCASSHRAGVSTYNEQFFGPGTRLTVL.

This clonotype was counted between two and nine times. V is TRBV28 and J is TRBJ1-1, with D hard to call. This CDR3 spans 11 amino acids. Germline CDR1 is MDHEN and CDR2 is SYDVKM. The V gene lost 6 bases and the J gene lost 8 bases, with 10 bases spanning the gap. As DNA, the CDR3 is TGTGCCAGCAGATACGTAGGCGAAGCTTTCTTT. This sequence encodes CASRYVGEAFF.

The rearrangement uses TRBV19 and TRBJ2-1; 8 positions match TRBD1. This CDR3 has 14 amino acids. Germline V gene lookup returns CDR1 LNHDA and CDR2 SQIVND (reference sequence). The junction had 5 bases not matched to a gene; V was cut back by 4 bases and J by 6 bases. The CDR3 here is CASSTQGAPNEQFF. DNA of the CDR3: TGTGCCAGTAGTACTCAGGGGGCCCCCAATGAGCAGTTCTTC.

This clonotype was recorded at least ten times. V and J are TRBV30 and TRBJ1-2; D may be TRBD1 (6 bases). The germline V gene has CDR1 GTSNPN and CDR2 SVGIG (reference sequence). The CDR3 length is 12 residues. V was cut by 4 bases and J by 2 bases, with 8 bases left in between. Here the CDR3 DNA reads TGTGCCTGGAACGACAGGAACTATGGCTACACCTTC. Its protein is CAWNDRNYGYTF. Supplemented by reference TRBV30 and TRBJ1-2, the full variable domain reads SQTIHQWPATLVQPVGSPLSLECTVEGTSNPNLYWYRQAAGRGLQLLFYSVGIGQISSEVPQNLSASRPQDRQFILSSKKLLLSDSGFYLCAWNDRNYGYTFGSGTRLTVV.

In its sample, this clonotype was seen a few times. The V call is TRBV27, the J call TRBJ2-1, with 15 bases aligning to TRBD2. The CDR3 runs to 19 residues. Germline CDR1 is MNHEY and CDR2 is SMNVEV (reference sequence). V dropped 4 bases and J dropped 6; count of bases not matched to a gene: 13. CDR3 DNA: TGTGCCAGCAGTTCCCCCCGGACTAGCGGGAGGGCAAAGGGCAATGAGCAGTTCTTC. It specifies CASSSPRTSGRAKGNEQFF.

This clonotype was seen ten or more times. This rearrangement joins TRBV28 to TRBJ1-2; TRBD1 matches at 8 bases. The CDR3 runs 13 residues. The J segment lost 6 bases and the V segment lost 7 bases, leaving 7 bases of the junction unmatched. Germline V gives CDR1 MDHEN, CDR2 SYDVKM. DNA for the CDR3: TGTGCCAGCATCCGGACAGGGTATAATGGCTACACCTTC. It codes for CASIRTGYNGYTF.

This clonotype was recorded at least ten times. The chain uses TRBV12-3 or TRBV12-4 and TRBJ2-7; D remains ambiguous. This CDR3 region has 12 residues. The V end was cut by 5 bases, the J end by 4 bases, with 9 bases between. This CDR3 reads CASSRNRYEQYF. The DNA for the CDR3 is TGTGCCAGCAGTCGGAACCGTTACGAGCAGTACTTC.

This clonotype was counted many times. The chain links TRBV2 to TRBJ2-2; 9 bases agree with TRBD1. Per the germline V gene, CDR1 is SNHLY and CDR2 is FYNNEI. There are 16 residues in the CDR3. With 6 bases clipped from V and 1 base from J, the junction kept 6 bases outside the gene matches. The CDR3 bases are TGTGCCAGCAGAACCGGGACAGGGAGGAACACCGGGGAGCTGTTTTTT. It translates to CASRTGTGRNTGELFF.

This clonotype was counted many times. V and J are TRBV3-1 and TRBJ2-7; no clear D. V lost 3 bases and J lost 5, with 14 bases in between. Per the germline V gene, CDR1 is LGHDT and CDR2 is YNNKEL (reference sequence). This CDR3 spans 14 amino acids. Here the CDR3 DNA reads TGTGCCAGCAGCCACAGAGGCGTAGGCGACGAGCAGTACTTC. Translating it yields CASSHRGVGDEQYF.

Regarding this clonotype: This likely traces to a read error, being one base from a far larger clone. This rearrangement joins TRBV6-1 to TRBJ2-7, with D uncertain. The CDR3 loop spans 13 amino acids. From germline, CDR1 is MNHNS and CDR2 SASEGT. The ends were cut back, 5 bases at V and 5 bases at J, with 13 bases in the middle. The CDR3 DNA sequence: TGTGCCAGCAGTCCTCAGAGTACCCACGAGCAGTACTTC. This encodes CASSPQSTHEQYF.

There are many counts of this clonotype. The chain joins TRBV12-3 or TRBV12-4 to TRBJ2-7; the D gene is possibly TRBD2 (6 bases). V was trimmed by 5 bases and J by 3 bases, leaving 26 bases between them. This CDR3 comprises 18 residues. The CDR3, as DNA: TGTGCCAGCAGTCCAACAACAACGGCTAGCGCCCGAAACTACGAGCAGTACTTC. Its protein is CASSPTTTASARNYEQYF.

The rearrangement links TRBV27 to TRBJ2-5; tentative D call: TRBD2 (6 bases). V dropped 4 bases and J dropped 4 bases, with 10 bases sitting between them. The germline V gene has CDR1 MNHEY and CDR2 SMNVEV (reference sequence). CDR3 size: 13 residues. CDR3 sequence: CASSYSGRETQYF. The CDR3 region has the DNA TGTGCCAGCAGTTATAGCGGACGAGAGACCCAGTACTTC.

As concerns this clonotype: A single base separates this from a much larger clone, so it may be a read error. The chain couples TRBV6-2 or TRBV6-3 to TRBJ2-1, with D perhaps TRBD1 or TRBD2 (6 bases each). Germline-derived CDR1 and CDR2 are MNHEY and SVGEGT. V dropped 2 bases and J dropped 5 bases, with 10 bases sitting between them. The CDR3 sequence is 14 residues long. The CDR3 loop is CASSYRGQHNEQFF. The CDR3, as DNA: TGTGCCAGCAGTTACCGGGGGCAACACAATGAGCAGTTCTTC.